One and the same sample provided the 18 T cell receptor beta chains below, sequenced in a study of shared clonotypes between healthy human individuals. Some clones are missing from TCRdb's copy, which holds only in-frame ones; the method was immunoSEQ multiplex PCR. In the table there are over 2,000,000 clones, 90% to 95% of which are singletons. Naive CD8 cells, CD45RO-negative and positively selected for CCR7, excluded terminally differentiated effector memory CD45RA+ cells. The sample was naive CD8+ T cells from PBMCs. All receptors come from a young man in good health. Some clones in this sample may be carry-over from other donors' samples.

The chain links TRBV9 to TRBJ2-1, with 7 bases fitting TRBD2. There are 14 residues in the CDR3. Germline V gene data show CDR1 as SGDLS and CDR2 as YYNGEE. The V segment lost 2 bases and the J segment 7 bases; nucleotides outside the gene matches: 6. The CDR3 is CASSVWGLNNEQFF. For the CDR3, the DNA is TGTGCCAGCAGCGTCTGGGGACTAAATAATGAGCAGTTCTTC.

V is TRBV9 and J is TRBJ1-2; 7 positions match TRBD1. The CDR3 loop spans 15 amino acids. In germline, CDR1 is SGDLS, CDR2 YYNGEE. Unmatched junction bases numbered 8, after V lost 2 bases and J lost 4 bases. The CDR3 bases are TGTGCCAGCAGCGTCGGCAACAGGGGCCTCTATGGCTACACCTTC. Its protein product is CASSVGNRGLYGYTF.

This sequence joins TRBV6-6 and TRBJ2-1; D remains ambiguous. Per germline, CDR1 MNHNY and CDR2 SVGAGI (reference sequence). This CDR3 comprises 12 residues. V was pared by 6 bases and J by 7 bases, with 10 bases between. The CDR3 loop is CASSNKANEQFF. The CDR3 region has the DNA TGTGCCAGCAGCAACAAGGCAAATGAGCAGTTCTTC.

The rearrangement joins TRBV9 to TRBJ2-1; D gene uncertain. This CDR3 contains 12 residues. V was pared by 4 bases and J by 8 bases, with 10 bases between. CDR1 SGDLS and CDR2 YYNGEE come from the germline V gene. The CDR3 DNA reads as TGTGCCAGCAGCCCCGAGCTGGATGAGCAGTTCTTC. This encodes CASSPELDEQFF.

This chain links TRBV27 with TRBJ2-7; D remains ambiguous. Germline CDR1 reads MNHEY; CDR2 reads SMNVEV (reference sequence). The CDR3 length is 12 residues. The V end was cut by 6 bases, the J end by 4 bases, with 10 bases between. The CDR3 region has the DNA TGTGCCAGCAGCATGACACCTTACGAGCAGTACTTC. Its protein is CASSMTPYEQYF.

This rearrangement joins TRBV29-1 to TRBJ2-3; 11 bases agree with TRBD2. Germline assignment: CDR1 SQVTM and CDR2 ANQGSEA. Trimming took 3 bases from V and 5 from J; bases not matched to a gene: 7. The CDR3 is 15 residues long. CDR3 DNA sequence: TGCAGCGTTGACTTAGTAGCGGGGGGGAGAGATACGCAGTATTTT. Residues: CSVDLVAGGRDTQYF.

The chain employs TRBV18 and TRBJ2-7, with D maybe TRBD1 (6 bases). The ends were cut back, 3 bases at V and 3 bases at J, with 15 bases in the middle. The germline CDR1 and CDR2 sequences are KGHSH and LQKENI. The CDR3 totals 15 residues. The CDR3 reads CASSPNMDSFYEQYF. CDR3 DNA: TGTGCCAGCTCACCGAACATGGACAGCTTCTACGAGCAGTACTTC.

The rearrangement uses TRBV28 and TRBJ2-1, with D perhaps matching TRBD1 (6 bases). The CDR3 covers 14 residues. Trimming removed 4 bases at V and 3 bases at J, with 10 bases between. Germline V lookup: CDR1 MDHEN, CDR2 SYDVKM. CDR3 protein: CASSYLTGYNEQFF. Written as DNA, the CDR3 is TGTGCCAGCAGTTACTTGACAGGCTACAATGAGCAGTTCTTC.

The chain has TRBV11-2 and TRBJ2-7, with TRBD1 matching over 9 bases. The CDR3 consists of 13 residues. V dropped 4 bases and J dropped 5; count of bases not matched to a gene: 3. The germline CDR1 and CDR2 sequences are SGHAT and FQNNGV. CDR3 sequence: CASSSTGGNEQYF. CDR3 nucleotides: TGTGCCAGCAGCTCTACAGGGGGCAACGAGCAGTACTTC.

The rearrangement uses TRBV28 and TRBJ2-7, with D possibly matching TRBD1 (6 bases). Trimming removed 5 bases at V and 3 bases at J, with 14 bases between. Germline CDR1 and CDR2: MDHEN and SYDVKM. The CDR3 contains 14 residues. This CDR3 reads CASSTGNLFYEQYF. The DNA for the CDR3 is TGTGCCAGCAGTACAGGGAACTTGTTCTACGAGCAGTACTTC.

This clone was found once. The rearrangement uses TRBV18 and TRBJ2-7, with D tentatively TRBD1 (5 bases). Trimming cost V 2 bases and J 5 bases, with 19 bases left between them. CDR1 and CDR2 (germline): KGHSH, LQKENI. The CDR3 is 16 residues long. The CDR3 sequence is CASSPGVLWQGHEQYF. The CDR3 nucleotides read TGTGCCAGCTCACCAGGGGTGTTGTGGCAGGGCCACGAGCAGTACTTC. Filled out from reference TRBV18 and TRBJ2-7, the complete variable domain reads NAGVMQNPRHLVRRRGQEARLRCSPMKGHSHVYWYRQLPEEGLKFMVYLQKENIIDESGMPKERFSAEFPKEGPSILRIQQVVRGDSAAYFCASSPGVLWQGHEQYFGPGTRLTVT.

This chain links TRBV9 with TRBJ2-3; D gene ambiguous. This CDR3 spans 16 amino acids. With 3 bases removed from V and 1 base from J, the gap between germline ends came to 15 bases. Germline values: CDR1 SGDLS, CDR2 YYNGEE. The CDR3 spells CASSERVSLGTDTQYF. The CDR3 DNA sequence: TGTGCCAGCAGCGAACGCGTGAGTCTGGGCACAGATACGCAGTATTTT.

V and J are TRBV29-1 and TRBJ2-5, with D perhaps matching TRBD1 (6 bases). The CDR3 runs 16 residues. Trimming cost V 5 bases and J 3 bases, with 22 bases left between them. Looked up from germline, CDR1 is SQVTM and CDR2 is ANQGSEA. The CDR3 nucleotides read TGCAGCGTTTGGCTCCGGGACACACACCAAGAAGAGACCCAGTACTTC. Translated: CSVWLRDTHQEETQYF. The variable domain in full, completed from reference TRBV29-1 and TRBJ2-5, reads SAVISQKPSRDICQRGTSLTIQCQVDSQVTMMFWYRQQPGQSLTLIATANQGSEATYESGFVIDKFPISRPNLTFSTLTVSNMSPEDSSIYLCSVWLRDTHQEETQYFGPGTRLLVL.

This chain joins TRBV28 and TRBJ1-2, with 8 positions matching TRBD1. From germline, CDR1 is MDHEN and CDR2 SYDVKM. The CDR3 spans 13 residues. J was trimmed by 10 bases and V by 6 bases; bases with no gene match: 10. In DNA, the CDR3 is TGTGCCAGCAGATCCGACAGGGGACATGACTACACCTTC. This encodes CASRSDRGHDYTF.

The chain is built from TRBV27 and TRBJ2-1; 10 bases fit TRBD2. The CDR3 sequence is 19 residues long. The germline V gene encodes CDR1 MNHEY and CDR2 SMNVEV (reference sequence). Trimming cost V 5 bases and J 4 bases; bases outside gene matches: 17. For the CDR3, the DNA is TGTGCCAGCAGTGCCCTAGCGGGAGTTAACGTAGGTTATTACAATGAGCAGTTCTTC. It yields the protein CASSALAGVNVGYYNEQFF.

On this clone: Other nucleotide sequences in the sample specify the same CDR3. The CDR3 nucleotides are TGTGCCAGTAGTATTCGGGACAGGTACAATGAGCAGTTCTTC. Translation: CASSIRDRYNEQFF. J is TRBJ2-1 and V is TRBV19, with 8 bases aligning to TRBD1. Germline V gene lookup returns CDR1 LNHDA and CDR2 SQIVND (reference sequence). There are 14 residues in the CDR3. The V segment lost 3 bases and the J segment 4 bases; nucleotides outside the gene matches: 2.

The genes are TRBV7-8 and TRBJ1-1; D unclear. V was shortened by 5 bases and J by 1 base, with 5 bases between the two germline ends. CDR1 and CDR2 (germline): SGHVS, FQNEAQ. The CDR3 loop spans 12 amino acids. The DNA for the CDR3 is TGTGCCAGCAGCCCCAGGAACACTGAAGCTTTCTTT. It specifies CASSPRNTEAFF.

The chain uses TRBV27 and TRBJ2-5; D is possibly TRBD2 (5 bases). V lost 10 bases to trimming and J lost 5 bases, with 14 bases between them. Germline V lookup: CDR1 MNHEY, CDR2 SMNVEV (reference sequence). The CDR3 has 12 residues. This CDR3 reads CATARSGETQYF. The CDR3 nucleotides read TGTGCCACCGCGAGGTCGGGGGAGACCCAGTACTTC.